These 5 T cell receptor beta chains came from one sample sequenced in a study of Ad26.COV2.S vaccination and SARS-CoV-2 variants. Treatment denoted: roughly 18 received Ad26.COV2.S at low or high dose, single or two shots; roughly five received placebo; per-sample allocation not given. On day 63 after the first injection, vaccine and placebo recipients gave samples. Data came from immunoSEQ multiplex PCR; TCRdb stores just in-frame clones and leaves some out. The table lists roughly 380,000 clones, around 86% of them singletons, with more than 3% in the top ten. Sequences were derived from peripheral blood, sampled in a trial of Ad26.COV2.S vaccine versus placebo. The origin of the receptors is a person between 18 and 59 years old who received the Ad26.COV2.S COVID-19 vaccine or a placebo.

The chain uses TRBV2 and TRBJ2-5, with D hard to call. Trimming pared 7 bases from V and 0 bases from J, leaving 3 bases between. Germline V gene data show CDR1 as SNHLY and CDR2 as FYNNEI. The CDR3 extends over 11 amino acids. Written as DNA, the CDR3 is TGTGCCAGCACATACCAAGAGACCCAGTACTTC. Its translation: CASTYQETQYF. Supplemented by reference TRBV2 and TRBJ2-5, the full variable domain reads EPEVTQTPSHQVTQMGQEVILRCVPISNHLYFYWYRQILGQKVEFLVSFYNNEISEKSEIFDDQFSVERPDGSNFTLKIRSTKLEDSAMYFCASTYQETQYFGPGTRLLVL.

The rearrangement links TRBV2 to TRBJ2-7, with TRBD1 matching over 9 bases. The CDR3 is made up of 16 amino acids. V lost 3 bases to trimming and J lost 4 bases; unmatched junction nucleotides: 10. Germline V gene data show CDR1 as SNHLY and CDR2 as FYNNEI. The CDR3 sequence: CASSDPSGQGKYEQYF. The DNA for the CDR3 is TGTGCCAGCAGTGATCCCTCGGGACAGGGAAAGTACGAGCAGTACTTC.

To note about this clone: The sample carries other DNA sequences with the same CDR3. This sequence joins TRBV7-6 and TRBJ1-5; D is undetermined. From germline, CDR1 is SGHVS and CDR2 FNYEAQ. V lost 5 bases and J 0 bases, leaving 8 bases between the germline ends. The CDR3 covers 14 residues. CDR3 DNA sequence: TGTGCCAGCAGCCTAGGCCCTAGCAATCAGCCCCAGCATTTT. It encodes CASSLGPSNQPQHF.

The CDR3 is CASSQGMDSEFYEQYF. In DNA form, the CDR3 reads TGCGCCAGCAGCCAAGGGATGGACAGTGAATTCTACGAGCAGTACTTC. The V and J genes are TRBV4-1 and TRBJ2-7; possibly TRBD1 for D (6 bases). The germline V and J ends were trimmed by 1 base and 3 bases, with 16 bases remaining between them. The CDR3 spans 16 residues. The germline gives CDR1 MGHRA, CDR2 YSYEKL.

CDR3 DNA sequence: TGCGCCAGCAGCTTGGGTGTCAGGGGCTACGATACGCAGTATTTT. Its protein is CASSLGVRGYDTQYF. The V and J genes are TRBV5-1 and TRBJ2-3; a possible D gene is TRBD1 (6 bases). This CDR3 is 15 amino acids long. Between the trimmed V and J ends, which lost 0 bases and 6 bases, there was a span of 14 bases. In germline, CDR1 is SGHRS, CDR2 YFSETQ.